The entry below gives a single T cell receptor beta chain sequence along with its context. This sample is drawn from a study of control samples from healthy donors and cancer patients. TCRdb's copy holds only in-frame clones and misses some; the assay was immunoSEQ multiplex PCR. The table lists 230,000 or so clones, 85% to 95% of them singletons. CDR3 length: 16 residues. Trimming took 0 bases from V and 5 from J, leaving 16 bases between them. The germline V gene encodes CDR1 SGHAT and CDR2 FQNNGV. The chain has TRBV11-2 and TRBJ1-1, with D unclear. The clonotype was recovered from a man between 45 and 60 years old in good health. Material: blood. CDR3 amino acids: CASSLEGEGKRTEAFF. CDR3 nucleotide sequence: TGTGCCAGCAGCTTAGAGGGAGAGGGCAAGCGAACTGAAGCTTTCTTT.